This TCR beta chain was recorded in a study of cytomegalovirus exposure and HLA in healthy donors. In the PCR, 60 Vbeta and 13 Jbeta primers were used. Study processing details: Roughly 83 million unique TCR beta chains, some 10 million of them shared, were counted by a later analysis. The assay was immunoSEQ multiplex PCR, and TCRdb's table has in-frame clones only and misses some. V, J and clone size are taken as reported in that table, and D and trimming were inferred from the DNA itself. The table records some 150,000 clones, approximately 82% of them present only once. Notes on the study in general: Most subjects' HLA-A and HLA-B alleles were reportedly predicted from TCR beta sequences. Both high specificity and high sensitivity reportedly marked the classifier's diagnosis of cytomegalovirus status. The majority of CMV-associated TCR beta chains were reported as apparently HLA-restricted in a later analysis.

Notes on this clone: The antigen is unknown.

Material for sequencing was PBMCs. This clonotype originated in a man aged 25 to 40 in good health and CMV-seropositive.

The CDR3: CASSLVQGISYEQYF. In DNA, the CDR3 is TGTGCCAGCAGTTTAGTGCAGGGAATTTCCTACGAGCAGTACTTC. The chain links TRBV28 to TRBJ2-7; perhaps TRBD1 as D (5 bases). Trimming took 2 bases from V and 1 from J, leaving 12 bases between them. The germline V gene has CDR1 MDHEN and CDR2 SYDVKM. The CDR3 is made up of 15 amino acids.